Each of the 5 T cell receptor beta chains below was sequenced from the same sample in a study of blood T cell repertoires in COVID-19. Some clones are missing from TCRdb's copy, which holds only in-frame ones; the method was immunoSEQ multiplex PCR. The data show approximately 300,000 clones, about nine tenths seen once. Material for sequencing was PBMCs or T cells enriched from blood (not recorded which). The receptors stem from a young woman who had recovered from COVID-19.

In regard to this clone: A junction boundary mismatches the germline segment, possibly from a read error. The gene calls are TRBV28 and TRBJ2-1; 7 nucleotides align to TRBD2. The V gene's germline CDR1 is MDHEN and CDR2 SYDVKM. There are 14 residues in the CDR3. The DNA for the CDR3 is TGTGCCAGCAGTCCCACCCCAGCGGGGAGGGGTCGGGTCTTC. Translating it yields CASSPTPAGRGRVF.

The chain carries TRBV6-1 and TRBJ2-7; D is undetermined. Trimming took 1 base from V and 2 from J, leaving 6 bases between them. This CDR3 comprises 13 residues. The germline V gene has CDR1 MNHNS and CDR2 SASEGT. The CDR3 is CASSEVDTYEQYF. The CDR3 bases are TGTGCCAGCAGTGAAGTTGACACCTACGAGCAGTACTTC.

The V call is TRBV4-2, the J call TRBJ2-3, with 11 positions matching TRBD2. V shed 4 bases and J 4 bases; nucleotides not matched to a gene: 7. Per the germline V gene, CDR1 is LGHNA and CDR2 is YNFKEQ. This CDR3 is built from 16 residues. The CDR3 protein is CASSRLLAGDADTQYF. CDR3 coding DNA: TGTGCCAGCAGCCGTCTACTAGCGGGGGACGCAGATACGCAGTATTTT.

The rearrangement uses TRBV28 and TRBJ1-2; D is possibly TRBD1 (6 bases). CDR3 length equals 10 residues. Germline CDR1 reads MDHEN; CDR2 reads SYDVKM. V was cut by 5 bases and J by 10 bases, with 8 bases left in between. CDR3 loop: CASSDRTYTF. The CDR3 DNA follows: TGTGCCAGCAGTGACAGGACCTACACCTTC.

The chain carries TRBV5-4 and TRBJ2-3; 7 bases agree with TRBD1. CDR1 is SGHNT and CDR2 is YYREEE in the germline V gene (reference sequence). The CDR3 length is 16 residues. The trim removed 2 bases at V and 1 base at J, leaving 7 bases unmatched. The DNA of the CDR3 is TGTGCCAGCAGCTTATCAAGGGGGCCTGGCACAGATACGCAGTATTTT. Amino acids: CASSLSRGPGTDTQYF.